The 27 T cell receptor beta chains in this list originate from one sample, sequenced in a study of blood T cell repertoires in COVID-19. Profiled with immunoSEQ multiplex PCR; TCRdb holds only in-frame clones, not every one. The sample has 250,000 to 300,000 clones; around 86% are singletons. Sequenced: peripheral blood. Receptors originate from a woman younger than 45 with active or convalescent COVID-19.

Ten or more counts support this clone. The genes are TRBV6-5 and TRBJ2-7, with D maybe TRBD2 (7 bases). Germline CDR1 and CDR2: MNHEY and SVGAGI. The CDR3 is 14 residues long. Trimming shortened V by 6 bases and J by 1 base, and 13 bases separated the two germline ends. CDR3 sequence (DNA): TGTGCCAGCAGGAGGGGGGGGCAGTCCTACGAGCAGTACTTC. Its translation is CASRRGGQSYEQYF.

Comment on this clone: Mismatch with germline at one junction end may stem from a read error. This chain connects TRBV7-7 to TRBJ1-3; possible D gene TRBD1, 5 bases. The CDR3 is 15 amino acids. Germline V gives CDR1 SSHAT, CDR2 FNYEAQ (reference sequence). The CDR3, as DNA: TGTGCTAGCAGCTTAGGGCCAGGGCCTGGAAACACCATATATTTT. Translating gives CASSLGPGPGNTIYF.

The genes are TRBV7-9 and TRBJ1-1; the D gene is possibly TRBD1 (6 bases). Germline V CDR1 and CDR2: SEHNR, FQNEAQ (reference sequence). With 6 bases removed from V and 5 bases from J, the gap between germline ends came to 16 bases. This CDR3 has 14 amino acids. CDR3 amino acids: CASSNQGLGTEAFF. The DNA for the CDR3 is TGTGCCAGCAGTAACCAGGGGCTAGGGACTGAAGCTTTCTTT. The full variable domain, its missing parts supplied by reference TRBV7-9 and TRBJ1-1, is DTGVSQNPRHKITKRGQNVTFRCDPISEHNRLYWYRQTLGQGPEFLTYFQNEAQLEKSRLLSDRFSAERPKGSFSTLEIQRTEQGDSAMYLCASSNQGLGTEAFFGQGTRLTVV.

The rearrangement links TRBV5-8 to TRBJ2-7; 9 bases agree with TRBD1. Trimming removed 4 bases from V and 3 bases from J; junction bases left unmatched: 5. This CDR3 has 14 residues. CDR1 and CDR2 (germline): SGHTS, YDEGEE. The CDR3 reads CASSTGTGIYEQYF. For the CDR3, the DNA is TGTGCCAGCAGCACCGGGACAGGGATCTACGAGCAGTACTTC.

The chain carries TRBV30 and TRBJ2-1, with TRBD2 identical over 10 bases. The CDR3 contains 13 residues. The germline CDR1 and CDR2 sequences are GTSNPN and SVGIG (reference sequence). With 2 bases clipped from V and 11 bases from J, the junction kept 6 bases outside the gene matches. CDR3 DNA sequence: TGTGCCTGGAGTCTAGCGGGGGCCCCCAAGCAGTTCTTC. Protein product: CAWSLAGAPKQFF. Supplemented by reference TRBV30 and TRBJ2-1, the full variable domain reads SQTIHQWPATLVQPVGSPLSLECTVEGTSNPNLYWYRQAAGRGLQLLFYSVGIGQISSEVPQNLSASRPQDRQFILSSKKLLLSDSGFYLCAWSLAGAPKQFFGPGTRLTVL.

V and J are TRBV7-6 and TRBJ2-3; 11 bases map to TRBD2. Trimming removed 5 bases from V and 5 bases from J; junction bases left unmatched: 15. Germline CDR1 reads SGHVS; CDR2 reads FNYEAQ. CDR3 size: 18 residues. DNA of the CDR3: TGTGCCAGCAGCAAGCATATACTAGCGGGGGAAGGAAGAGATACGCAGTATTTT. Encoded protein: CASSKHILAGEGRDTQYF.

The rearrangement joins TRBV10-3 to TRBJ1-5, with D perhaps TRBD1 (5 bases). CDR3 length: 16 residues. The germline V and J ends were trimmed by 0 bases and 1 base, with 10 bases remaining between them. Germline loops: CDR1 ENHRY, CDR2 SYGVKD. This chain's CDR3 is CAISESIRTSNQPQHF. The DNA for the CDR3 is TGTGCCATCAGTGAGTCGATAAGGACAAGCAATCAGCCCCAGCATTTT.

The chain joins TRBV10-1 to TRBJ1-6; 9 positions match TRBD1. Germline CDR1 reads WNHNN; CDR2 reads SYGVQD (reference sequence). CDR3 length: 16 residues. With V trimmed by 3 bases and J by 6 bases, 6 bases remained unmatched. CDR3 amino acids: CASSDPGTGINSPLHF. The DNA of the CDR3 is TGCGCCAGCAGTGACCCTGGGACAGGGATTAATTCACCCCTCCACTTT.

The CDR3 sequence: CASSPGQGGNQPQHF. CDR3 DNA sequence: TGTGCCAGCAGCCCGGGACAGGGAGGAAATCAGCCCCAGCATTTT. J is TRBJ1-5 and V is TRBV6-6, with TRBD1 matching 9 bases. The germline gives CDR1 MNHNY, CDR2 SVGAGI (reference sequence). V shed 6 bases and J 4 bases; nucleotides not matched to a gene: 7. The CDR3 length is 15 residues.

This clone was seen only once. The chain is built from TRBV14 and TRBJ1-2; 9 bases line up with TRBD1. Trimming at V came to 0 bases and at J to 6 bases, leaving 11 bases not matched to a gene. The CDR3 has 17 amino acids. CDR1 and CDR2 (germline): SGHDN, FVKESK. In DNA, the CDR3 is TGTGCCAGCAGCCAAGACCCACCCACAGGGGGCAGGGATGGCTACACCTTC. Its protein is CASSQDPPTGGRDGYTF. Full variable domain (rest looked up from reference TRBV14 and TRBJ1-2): EAGVTQFPSHSVIEKGQTVTLRCDPISGHDNLYWYRRVMGKEIKFLLHFVKESKQDESGMPNNRFLAERTGGTYSTLKVQPAELEDSGVYFCASSQDPPTGGRDGYTFGSGTRLTVV.

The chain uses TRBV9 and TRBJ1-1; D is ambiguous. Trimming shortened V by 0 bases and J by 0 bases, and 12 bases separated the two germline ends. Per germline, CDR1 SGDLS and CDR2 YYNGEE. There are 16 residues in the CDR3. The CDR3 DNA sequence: TGTGCCAGCAGCGTAGATGGTGACGGGATGAACACTGAAGCTTTCTTT. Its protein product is CASSVDGDGMNTEAFF.

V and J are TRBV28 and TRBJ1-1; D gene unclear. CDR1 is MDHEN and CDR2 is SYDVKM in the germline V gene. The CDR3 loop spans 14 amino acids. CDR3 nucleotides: TGTGTCGCGCTCAGGTCGGGATTCGGCACTGAAGCTTTCTTT. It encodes CVALRSGFGTEAFF. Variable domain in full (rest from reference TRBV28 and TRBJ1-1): DVKVTQSSRYLVKRTGEKVFLECVQDMDHENMFWYRQDPGLGLRLIYFSYDVKMKEKGDIPEGYSVSREKKERFSLILESASTNQTSMYLCVALRSGFGTEAFFGQGTRLTVV.

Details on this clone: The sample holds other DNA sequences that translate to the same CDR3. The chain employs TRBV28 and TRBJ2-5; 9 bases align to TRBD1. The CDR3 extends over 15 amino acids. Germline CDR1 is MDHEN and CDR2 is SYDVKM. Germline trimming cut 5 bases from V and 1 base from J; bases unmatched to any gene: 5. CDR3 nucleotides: TGTGCCAGCAGTGCCTCGACAGGGGGCCAAGAGACCCAGTACTTC. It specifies CASSASTGGQETQYF.

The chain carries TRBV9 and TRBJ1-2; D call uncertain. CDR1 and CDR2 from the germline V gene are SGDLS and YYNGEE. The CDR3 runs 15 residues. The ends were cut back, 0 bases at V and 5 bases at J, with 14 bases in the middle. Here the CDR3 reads CASSVVGGFGYGYTF. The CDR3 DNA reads TGTGCCAGCAGCGTAGTTGGAGGGTTTGGATATGGCTACACCTTC.

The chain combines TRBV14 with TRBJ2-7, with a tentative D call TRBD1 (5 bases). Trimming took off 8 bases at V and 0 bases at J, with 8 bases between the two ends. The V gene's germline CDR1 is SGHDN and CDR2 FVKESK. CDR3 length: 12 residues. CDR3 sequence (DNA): TGTGCCAGCGCCGACAGCTCCTACGAGCAGTACTTC. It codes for CASADSSYEQYF. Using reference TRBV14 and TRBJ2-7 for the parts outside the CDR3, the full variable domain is EAGVTQFPSHSVIEKGQTVTLRCDPISGHDNLYWYRRVMGKEIKFLLHFVKESKQDESGMPNNRFLAERTGGTYSTLKVQPAELEDSGVYFCASADSSYEQYFGPGTRLTVT.

The DNA for the CDR3 is TGTGCCAGCAGTTTCCGGACAGGGGGGGATTTGGAGACCCAGTACTTC. Amino acid sequence: CASSFRTGGDLETQYF. The chain joins TRBV28 to TRBJ2-5, with 10 bases identical to TRBD1. With V trimmed by 3 bases and J by 5 bases, 9 bases remained unmatched. This CDR3 has 16 amino acids. The germline V gene encodes CDR1 MDHEN and CDR2 SYDVKM.

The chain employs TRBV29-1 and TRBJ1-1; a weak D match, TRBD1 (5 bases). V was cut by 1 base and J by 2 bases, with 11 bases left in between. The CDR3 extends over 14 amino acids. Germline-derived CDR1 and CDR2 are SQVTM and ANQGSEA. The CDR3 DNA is TGCAGCGTTGAAGTCGACAGCATCAACACTGAAGCTTTCTTT. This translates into CSVEVDSINTEAFF.

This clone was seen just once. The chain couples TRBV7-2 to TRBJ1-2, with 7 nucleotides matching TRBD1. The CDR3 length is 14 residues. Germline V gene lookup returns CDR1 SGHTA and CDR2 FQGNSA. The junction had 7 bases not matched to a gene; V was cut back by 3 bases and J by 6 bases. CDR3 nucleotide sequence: TGTGCCAGCAGCTTGGGGACAGCCCCGGATGGCTACACCTTC. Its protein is CASSLGTAPDGYTF.

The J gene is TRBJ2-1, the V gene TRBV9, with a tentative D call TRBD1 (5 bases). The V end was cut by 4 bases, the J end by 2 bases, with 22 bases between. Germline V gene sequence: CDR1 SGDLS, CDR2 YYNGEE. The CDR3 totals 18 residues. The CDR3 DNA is TGTGCCAGCAGCTCCCCTCGGGCCGGCAGGGTGCCCTACAATGAGCAGTTCTTC. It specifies CASSSPRAGRVPYNEQFF.

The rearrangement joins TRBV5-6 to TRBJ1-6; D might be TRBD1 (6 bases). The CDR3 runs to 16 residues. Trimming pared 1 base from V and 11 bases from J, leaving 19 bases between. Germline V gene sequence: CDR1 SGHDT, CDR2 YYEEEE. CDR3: CASSLRGGSGYAPLHF. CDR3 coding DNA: TGTGCCAGCAGCTTGAGGGGGGGCAGCGGGTATGCACCCCTCCACTTT.

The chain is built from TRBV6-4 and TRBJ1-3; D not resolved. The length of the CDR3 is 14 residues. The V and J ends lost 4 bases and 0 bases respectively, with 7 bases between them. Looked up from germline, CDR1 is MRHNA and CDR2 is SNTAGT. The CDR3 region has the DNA TGTGCCAGCAGTGCGAGAGGCTCTGGAAACACCATATATTTT. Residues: CASSARGSGNTIYF.

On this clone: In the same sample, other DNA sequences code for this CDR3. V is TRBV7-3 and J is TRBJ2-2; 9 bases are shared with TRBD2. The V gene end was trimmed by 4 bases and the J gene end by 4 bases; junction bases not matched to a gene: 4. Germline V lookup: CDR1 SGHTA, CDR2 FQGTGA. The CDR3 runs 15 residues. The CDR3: CASSSGLAGTGELFF. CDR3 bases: TGTGCCAGCAGCTCGGGACTAGCAGGCACCGGGGAGCTGTTTTTT.

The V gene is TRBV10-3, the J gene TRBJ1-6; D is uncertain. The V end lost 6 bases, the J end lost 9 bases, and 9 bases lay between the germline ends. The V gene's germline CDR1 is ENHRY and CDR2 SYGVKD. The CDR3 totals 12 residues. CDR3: CAIRSEGSPLHF. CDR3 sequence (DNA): TGTGCCATCAGGTCGGAGGGTTCACCCCTCCACTTT.

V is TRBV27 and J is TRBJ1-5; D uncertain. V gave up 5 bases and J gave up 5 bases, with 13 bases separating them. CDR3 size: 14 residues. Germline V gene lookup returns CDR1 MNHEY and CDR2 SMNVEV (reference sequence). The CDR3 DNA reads TGTGCCAGCAGTCCATGGCCAGGTCATCAGCCCCAGCATTTT. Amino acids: CASSPWPGHQPQHF.

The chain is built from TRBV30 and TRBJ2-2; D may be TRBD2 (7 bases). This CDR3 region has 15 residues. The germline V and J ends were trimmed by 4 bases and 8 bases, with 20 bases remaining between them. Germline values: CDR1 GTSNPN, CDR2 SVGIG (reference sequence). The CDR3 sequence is CAWTLGTGGLGELFF. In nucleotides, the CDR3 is TGTGCCTGGACCCTGGGGACGGGGGGCTTAGGGGAGCTGTTTTTT.

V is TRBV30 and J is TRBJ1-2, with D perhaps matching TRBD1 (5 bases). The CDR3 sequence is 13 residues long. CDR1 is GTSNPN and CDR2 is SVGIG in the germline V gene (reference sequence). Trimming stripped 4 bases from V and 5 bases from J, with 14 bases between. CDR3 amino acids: CAWNSQGPYGYTF. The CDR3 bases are TGTGCCTGGAACTCCCAGGGCCCATATGGCTACACCTTC.

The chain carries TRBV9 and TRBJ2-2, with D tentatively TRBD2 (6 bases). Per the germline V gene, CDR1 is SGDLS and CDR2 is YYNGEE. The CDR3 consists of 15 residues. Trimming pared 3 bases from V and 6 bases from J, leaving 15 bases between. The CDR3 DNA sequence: TGTGCCAGCAGCGCAATGGGAGGTGCGCCCGGGGAGCTGTTTTTT. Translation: CASSAMGGAPGELFF.